What follows is one T cell receptor beta chain and its context. No antigen is known for it. One end of the junction varies from germline; a read error may be responsible. In TCRdb, the RT-PCR reads were re-called with MiXCR into one record per CDR3 protein. The sample consists of more than 450,000 distinct CDR3 sequences, 12% of them appearing once. These data originate in a study of response to subunit inactivated influenza vaccine. General study points: Every seasonal influenza vaccination brings in few new T cells, the authors suggested.

The sample consisted of PBMCs from blood, taken on the day of vaccination. This sequence originates from a man aged 50-59 years who received an inactivated influenza vaccine.

The CDR3 DNA sequence: TGTGCCAGCTGCTTGGGCACCACCGGGGAGCTGTTTTTT. Protein product: CASCLGTTGELFF. The chain has TRBV5-6 and TRBJ2-2, with D uncertain. Looked up from germline, CDR1 is SGHDT and CDR2 is YYEEEE. The CDR3 loop spans 13 amino acids.